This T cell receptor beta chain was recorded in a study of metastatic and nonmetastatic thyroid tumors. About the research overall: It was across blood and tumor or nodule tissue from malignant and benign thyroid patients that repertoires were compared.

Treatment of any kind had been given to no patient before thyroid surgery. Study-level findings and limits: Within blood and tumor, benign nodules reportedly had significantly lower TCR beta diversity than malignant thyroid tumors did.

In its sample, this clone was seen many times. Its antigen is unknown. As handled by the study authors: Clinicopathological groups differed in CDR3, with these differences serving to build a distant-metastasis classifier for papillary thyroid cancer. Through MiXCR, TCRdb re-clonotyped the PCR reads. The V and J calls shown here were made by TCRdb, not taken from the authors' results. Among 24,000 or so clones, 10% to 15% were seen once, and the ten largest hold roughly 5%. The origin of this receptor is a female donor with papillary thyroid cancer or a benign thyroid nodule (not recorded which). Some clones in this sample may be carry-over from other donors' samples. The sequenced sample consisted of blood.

The DNA of the CDR3 is TGTGCCAGCAGTCTACAGGGGGCGCGGACTGAAGCTTTCTTT. It translates to CASSLQGARTEAFF. V gene TRBV28 combines with J gene TRBJ1-1; 9 bases match TRBD1. V lost 5 bases and J lost 5; bases outside the gene matches: 6. The CDR3 loop spans 14 amino acids. Germline values: CDR1 MDHEN, CDR2 SYDVKM.